This entry is about one TCR beta chain. Its antigen is still unknown. The data are from a study of T cell responses to AZD1222 COVID-19 vaccine. Whole-study findings and limits: Among spike-specific TCRs, nearly half reportedly target unmutated variant regions.

The V gene end was trimmed by 1 base and the J gene end by 2 bases; junction bases not matched to a gene: 7. Germline-derived CDR1 and CDR2 are LNHDA and SQIVND (reference sequence). The CDR3 is made up of 17 amino acids. Data came from immunoSEQ multiplex PCR; TCRdb stores just in-frame clones and leaves some out. This table holds 120,000 to 150,000 clones, 90% found once. The TCR was taken from an adult who received the AZD1222 COVID-19 vaccine. This chain connects TRBV19 to TRBJ1-5; TRBD1 agrees at 8 bases. Specimen: peripheral blood, collected 28 days after the second AZD1222 dose. CDR3 amino acids: CASSIAGQASGNQPQHF. Here the CDR3 DNA reads TGTGCCAGTAGTATAGCGGGACAGGCCTCGGGCAATCAGCCCCAGCATTTT.